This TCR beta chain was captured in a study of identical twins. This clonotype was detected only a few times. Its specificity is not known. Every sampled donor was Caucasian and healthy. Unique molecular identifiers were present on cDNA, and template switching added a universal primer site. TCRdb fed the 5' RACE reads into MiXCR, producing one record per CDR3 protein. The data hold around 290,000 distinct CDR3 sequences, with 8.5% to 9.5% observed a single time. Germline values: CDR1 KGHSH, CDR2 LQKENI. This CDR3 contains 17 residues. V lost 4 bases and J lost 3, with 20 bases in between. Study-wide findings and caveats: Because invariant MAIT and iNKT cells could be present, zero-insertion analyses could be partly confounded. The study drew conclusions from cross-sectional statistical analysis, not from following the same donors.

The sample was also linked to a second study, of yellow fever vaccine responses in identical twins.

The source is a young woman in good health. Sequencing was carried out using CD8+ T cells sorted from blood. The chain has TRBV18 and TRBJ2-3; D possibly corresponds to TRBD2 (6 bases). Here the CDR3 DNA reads TGTGCCAGCTCACGCTGGCGGGACGAAGATCGAACAGATACGCAGTATTTT. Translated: CASSRWRDEDRTDTQYF.